This record concerns one T cell receptor beta chain sequence. Its antigen is not identified. The sample comes from a study of cytomegalovirus exposure and HLA in healthy donors. Overall study results and limits: Certain indistinguishable V segments, among them TRBV6-2 and TRBV6-3, were excluded. Segments of the TCR beta V type were, in most cases, productive about 87% or about 30% of the time in an earlier analysis. An analysis was carried out at a later point. It showed that HLA-associated TCR beta chains were more clonally expanded than equally common non-associated chains.

With 60 Vbeta and 13 Jbeta primers, the PCR was carried out. This table comes from immunoSEQ multiplex PCR, and its TCRdb copy is limited to in-frame clones, with some not included. The sample has 130,000 or so clones; 73% are singletons. The CDR3 sequence is 14 residues long. V was pared by 5 bases and J by 4 bases, with 14 bases between. The germline V gene has CDR1 LNHDA and CDR2 SQIVND (reference sequence). Sequenced input: PBMCs. This sequence was found in a woman aged 40 to 55 in good health and CMV-seropositive. The chain combines TRBV19 with TRBJ1-2, with TRBD1 as a possible D gene (5 bases). The CDR3 bases are TGTGCCAGTAGTGACTTCAGCAGGGTCTATGGCTACACCTTC. Translation gives CASSDFSRVYGYTF.